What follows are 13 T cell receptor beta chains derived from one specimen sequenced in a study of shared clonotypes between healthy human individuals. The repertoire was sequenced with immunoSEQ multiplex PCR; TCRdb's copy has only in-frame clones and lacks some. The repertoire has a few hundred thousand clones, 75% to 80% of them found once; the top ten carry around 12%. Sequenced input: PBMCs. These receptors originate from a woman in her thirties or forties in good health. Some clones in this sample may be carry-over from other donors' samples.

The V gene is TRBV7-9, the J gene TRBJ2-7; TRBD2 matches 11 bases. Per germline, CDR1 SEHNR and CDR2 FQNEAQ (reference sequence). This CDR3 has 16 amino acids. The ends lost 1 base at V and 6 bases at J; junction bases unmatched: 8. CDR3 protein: CASSLGLAGGKGEQYF. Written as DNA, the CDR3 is TGTGCCAGCAGCTTAGGGCTAGCGGGAGGAAAGGGCGAGCAGTACTTC.

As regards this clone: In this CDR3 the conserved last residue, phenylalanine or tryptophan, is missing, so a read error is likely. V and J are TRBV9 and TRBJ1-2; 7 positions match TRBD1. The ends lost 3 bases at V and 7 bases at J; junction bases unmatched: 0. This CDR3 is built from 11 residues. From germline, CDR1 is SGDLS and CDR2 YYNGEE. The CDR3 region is CASSDRGGYTL. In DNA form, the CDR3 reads TGTGCCAGCAGCGACAGGGGTGGCTACACCCTC.

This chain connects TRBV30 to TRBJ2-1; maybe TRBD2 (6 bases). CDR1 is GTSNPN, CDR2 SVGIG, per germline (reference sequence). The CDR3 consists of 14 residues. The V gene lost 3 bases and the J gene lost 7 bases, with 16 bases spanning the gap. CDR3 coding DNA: TGTGCCTGGAGGCCGACCGGGACTTTAAATGAGCAGTTCTTC. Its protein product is CAWRPTGTLNEQFF.

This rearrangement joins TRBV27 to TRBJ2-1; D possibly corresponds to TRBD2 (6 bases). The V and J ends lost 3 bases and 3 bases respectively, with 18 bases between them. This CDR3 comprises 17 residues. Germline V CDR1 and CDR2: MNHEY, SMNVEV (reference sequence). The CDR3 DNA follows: TGTGCCAGCAGTTTTAGCGGCCCAGAGGCCTACTACAATGAGCAGTTCTTC. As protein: CASSFSGPEAYYNEQFF.

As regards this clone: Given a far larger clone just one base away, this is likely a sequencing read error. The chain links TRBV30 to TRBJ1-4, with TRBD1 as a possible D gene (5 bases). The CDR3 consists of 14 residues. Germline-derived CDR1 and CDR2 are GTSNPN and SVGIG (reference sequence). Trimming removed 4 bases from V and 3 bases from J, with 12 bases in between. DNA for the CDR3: TGTGCCTGGACCCGAGGGGTGCCTAATGAAAAACTGTTTTTT. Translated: CAWTRGVPNEKLFF.

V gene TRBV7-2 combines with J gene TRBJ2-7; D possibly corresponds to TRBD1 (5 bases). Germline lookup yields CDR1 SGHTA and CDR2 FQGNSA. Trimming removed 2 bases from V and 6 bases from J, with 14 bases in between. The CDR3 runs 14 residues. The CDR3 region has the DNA TGTGCCAGCAGCTTAAATCCCAGTAGGGGCGAGCAGTACTTC. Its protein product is CASSLNPSRGEQYF. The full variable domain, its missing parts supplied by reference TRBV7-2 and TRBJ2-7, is GAGVSQSPSNKVTEKGKDVELRCDPISGHTALYWYRQSLGQGLEFLIYFQGNSAPDKSGLPSDRFSAERTGGSVSTLTIQRTQQEDSAVYLCASSLNPSRGEQYFGPGTRLTVT.

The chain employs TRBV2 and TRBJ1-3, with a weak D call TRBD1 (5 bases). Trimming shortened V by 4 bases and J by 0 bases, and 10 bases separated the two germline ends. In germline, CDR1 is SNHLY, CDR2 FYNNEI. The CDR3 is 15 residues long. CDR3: CASSVGVPSGNTIYF. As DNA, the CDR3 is TGTGCCAGCAGTGTGGGGGTCCCCTCTGGAAACACCATATATTTT.

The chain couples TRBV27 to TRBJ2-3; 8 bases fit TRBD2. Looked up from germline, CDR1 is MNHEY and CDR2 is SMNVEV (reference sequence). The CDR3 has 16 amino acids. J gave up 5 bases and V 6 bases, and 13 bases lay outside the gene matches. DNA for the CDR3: TGTGCCAGCAGCAGTGGGAGCGGGAGATTTGAAGATACGCAGTATTTT. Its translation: CASSSGSGRFEDTQYF.

The CDR3: CASSQEKGEAYNEQFF. The CDR3 coding sequence is TGCGCCAGCAGCCAAGAAAAGGGGGAGGCCTACAATGAGCAGTTCTTC. The chain carries TRBV4-3 and TRBJ2-1; TRBD1 or TRBD2 may be the D gene (6 bases each). The germline V gene encodes CDR1 LGHNA and CDR2 YSLEER. This CDR3 has 16 residues. V was clipped by 0 bases and J by 2 bases, with 11 bases between them.

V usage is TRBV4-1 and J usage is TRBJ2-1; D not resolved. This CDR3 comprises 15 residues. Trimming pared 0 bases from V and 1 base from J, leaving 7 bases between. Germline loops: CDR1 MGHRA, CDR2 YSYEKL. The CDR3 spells CASSQDGVSYNEQFF. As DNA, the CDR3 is TGCGCCAGCAGCCAAGATGGGGTATCCTACAATGAGCAGTTCTTC.

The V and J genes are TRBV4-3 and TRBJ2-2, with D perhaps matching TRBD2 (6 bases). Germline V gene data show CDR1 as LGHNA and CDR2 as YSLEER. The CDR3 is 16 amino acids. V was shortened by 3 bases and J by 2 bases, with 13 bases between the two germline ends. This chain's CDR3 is CASSQAIGTNTGELFF. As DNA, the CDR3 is TGCGCCAGCAGCCAGGCCATCGGGACTAACACCGGGGAGCTGTTTTTT.

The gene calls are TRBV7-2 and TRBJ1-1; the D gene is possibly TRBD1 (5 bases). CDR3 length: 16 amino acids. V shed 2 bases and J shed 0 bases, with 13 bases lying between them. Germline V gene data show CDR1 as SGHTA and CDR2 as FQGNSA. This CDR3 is CASSLRAPGLNTEAFF. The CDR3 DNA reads TGTGCCAGCAGCTTAAGGGCACCGGGGCTGAACACTGAAGCTTTCTTT.

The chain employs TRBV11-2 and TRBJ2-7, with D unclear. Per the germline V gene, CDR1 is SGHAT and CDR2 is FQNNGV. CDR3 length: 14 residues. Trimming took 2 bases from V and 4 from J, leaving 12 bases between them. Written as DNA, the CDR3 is TGTGCCAGCAGCTTATCAGGTTATCCTTACGAGCAGTACTTC. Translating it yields CASSLSGYPYEQYF.